This is a list of T cell receptor beta chains from one sample in a study of control samples from healthy donors and cancer patients. TCRdb's copy holds only in-frame clones and misses some; the assay was immunoSEQ multiplex PCR. The sample has over 200,000 clones; over 70% are singletons. The sequencing input was PBMCs. Receptor source: a woman aged 60-70 years with lung cancer. The CDR3 runs from the conserved cysteine through the conserved F or W. The D gene is left open where the match is weak. Part of the rows lack a size; the others show once, few, many or a class for expanded clones.

j_call d_call v_call clone_size cdr3_aa cdr3_nt
TRBJ1-4 - TRBV7-7 - CASSQTDKPNEKLFF TGTGCTAGCAGCCAGACCGACAAGCCTAATGAAAAACTGTTTTTT
TRBJ2-5 TRBD1 TRBV10-1 - CASSEGRGRETQYF TGCGCCAGCAGTGAGGGAAGGGGGCGAGAGACCCAGTACTTC
TRBJ1-2 TRBD1 TRBV23-1 - CASSQRQGWDYGYTF TGCGCCAGCAGTCAAAGACAGGGATGGGACTATGGCTACACCTTC
TRBJ2-7 - TRBV7-2 - CASSFTGYEQYF TGTGCCAGCAGCTTCACAGGCTACGAGCAGTACTTC
TRBJ2-3 - TRBV14 once CASSQGAGGRNRYF TGTGCCAGCAGCCAAGGGGCCGGGGGCCGGAATAGGTATTTT
TRBJ1-5 - TRBV3-1/TRBV3-2 - CASSQAGNYQPQHF TGTGCCAGCAGCCAAGCCGGGAATTATCAGCCCCAGCATTTT
TRBJ1-3 - TRBV5-1 once CASSSNQGTGNTIYF TGCGCCAGCAGCTCGAACCAGGGGACTGGAAACACCATATATTTT
TRBJ2-1 TRBD2 TRBV6-2/TRBV6-3 - CASSYSGTSRSYNEQFF TGTGCCAGCAGTTACTCTGGGACTAGTCGCTCCTACAATGAGCAGTTCTTC
TRBJ2-7 - TRBV19 - CASSIGGAYEQYF TGTGCCAGTAGTATTGGCGGGGCCTACGAGCAGTACTTC
TRBJ1-2 - TRBV7-3 - CASSPPGGIGGYTF TGTGCCAGCAGCCCCCCCGGGGGTATTGGCGGCTACACCTTC
TRBJ2-3 - TRBV21-1 - CASSKVLGKADTQYF TGTGCCAGCAGCAAAGTTCTAGGTAAGGCAGATACGCAGTATTTT
TRBJ1-4 TRBD1 TRBV2 - CASTKEGGTGYNEKLFF TGTGCCAGCACTAAAGAAGGCGGGACAGGGTATAATGAAAAACTGTTTTTT
TRBJ1-1 - TRBV7-9 - CASRTDMNTEAFF TGTGCCAGCCGGACAGACATGAACACTGAAGCTTTCTTT
TRBJ2-7 - TRBV6-5 - CASRRVLLGYEQYF TGTGCCAGCAGACGTGTTCTTTTAGGATACGAGCAGTACTTC
TRBJ2-3 TRBD2 TRBV5-1 - CASSLVVAGGQDTQYF TGCGCCAGCAGCTTGGTGGTAGCGGGGGGGCAGGATACGCAGTATTTT
TRBJ2-3 - TRBV6-5 - CASSYDRFRDTQYF TGTGCCAGCAGTTACGATCGGTTTCGGGATACGCAGTATTTT
TRBJ2-1 TRBD2 TRBV5-4 - CASSGLAGGGGEQFF TGTGCCAGCAGCGGACTAGCGGGAGGGGGTGGAGAGCAGTTCTTC
TRBJ1-1 - TRBV7-3 - CASSSLSDTEAFF TGTGCCAGCAGCTCTCTTTCTGACACTGAAGCTTTCTTT
TRBJ1-5 - TRBV6-1 few CASSDRGLQPQHF TGTGCCAGCAGTGACAGGGGTCTCCAGCCCCAGCATTTT
TRBJ1-2 TRBD1 TRBV9 - CASSVASTGPYGYTF TGTGCCAGCAGCGTAGCTTCGACAGGGCCCTATGGCTACACCTTC
TRBJ2-2 TRBD1 TRBV9 - CASSKKGAAGELFF TGTGCCAGCAGTAAAAAGGGGGCAGCCGGGGAGCTGTTTTTT
TRBJ2-5 - TRBV10-3 - CAIRSNSEETQYF TGTGCCATCAGGTCCAATTCCGAAGAGACCCAGTACTTC
TRBJ1-3 TRBD1 TRBV7-8 - CASSLNRGLSGNTIYF TGTGCCAGCAGCTTAAACAGGGGGCTATCCGGAAACACCATATATTTT
TRBJ2-5 TRBD1 TRBV5-1 - CASSWLPQGDQETQYF TGCGCCAGCAGCTGGCTTCCACAGGGGGACCAAGAGACCCAGTACTTC
TRBJ1-1 - TRBV7-2 - CASSILVGAEAFF TGTGCCAGCAGTATTCTCGTTGGGGCTGAAGCTTTCTTT
TRBJ1-1 - TRBV7-2 - CASNSQGYTEAFF TGTGCCAGCAACAGTCAGGGGTACACTGAAGCTTTCTTT
TRBJ1-2 TRBD1 TRBV18 - CASSPPGQGAYGYTF TGTGCCAGCTCACCCCCGGGACAGGGGGCCTATGGCTACACCTTC
TRBJ1-2 TRBD1 TRBV9 - CASSVVGQGQGYTF TGTGCCAGCAGCGTAGTCGGACAGGGTCAGGGCTACACCTTC